This is a list of T cell receptor beta chains from one sample in a study of T cells in Graves' hyperthyroidism and ophthalmopathy. TCRdb re-called the multiplex PCR reads through MiXCR, storing one row per CDR3 protein. The sample shows about 200,000 distinct CDR3 sequences, roughly 15% of them seen only once. Sample: blood. These receptor sequences come from a man aged 50-59 years with Graves' hyperthyroidism. The CDR3 runs from the conserved cysteine through the conserved F or W. The size field is filled for only some rows; it gives once, few, many or a size class.

clone size,V gene,J gene,CDR3 length,CDR3 protein
-,TRBV6-1,TRBJ2-3,14,CATRPGLVTDTQYF
many,TRBV3-1,TRBJ2-1,14,CASSPRPNYNEQFF
-,TRBV11-2,TRBJ2-7,11,CASSRFYEQYF
-,TRBV12-3/TRBV12-4,TRBJ1-5,14,CASSLGARNQPQHF
many,TRBV6-6,TRBJ1-2,14,CASSYAGSPGGYTF
few,TRBV30,TRBJ1-6,15,CAWSRGQGPQEPLHF
few,TRBV20-1,TRBJ2-2,13,CSVSGRLAGELFF
few,TRBV20-1,TRBJ2-5,13,CSARDPRAQPVYF
many,TRBV10-1,TRBJ2-3,15,CASSESSGSTDTQYF
-,TRBV7-3,TRBJ2-2,15,CASSAGTHPPGELFF
once,TRBV15,TRBJ2-3,13,CATSPGGTDTQYF
many,TRBV28,TRBJ2-5,14,CASSLTTSGETQYF
-,TRBV6-1,TRBJ2-5,18,CASRETTSGSPRRETQYF
-,TRBV4-3,TRBJ2-1,16,CASSQEVGDSYNEQFF
many,TRBV24-1,TRBJ2-1,16,CATSDFSSGSSYEQFF
-,TRBV4-1,TRBJ1-2,14,CASSQDRVRRGYTF
many,TRBV3-1,TRBJ1-3,16,CASSPFSAYDGNTIYF
many,TRBV5-6,TRBJ2-1,13,CASSLSGRDEQFF
-,TRBV7-9,TRBJ1-6,16,CASSLWSGRENSPLHF
few,TRBV28,TRBJ2-5,15,CASSLRDRGEETQYF
many,TRBV18,TRBJ2-3,15,CASSPGQLHTDTQYF
-,TRBV20-1,TRBJ2-7,15,CSGTGSDRSMGEQYF
many,TRBV10-3,TRBJ2-7,14,CATDPSGTAYEQYF
-,TRBV5-5,TRBJ2-3,16,CASSLDFVGSTDTQYF
-,TRBV4-1,TRBJ2-3,20,CASRFRFRSGGRSDTDTQYF
many,TRBV10-2,TRBJ1-1,13,CASSVLGNTEAFF
few,TRBV6-2/TRBV6-3,TRBJ2-5,15,CASSYHWGEEETQYF
-,TRBV19,TRBJ1-5,11,CASKDCQPQHF
few,TRBV20-1,TRBJ1-2,14,CSASAAGQVYGYTF
-,TRBV3-1,TRBJ1-5,12,CASSVDRGPQHF
many,TRBV6-1,TRBJ2-1,15,CAILKSPPGTHEQFF
few,TRBV19,TRBJ1-5,18,CASPPESSFGGSGQPQHF
-,TRBV5-1,TRBJ2-7,14,CASRWTSGPYEQYF
-,TRBV6-2/TRBV6-3,TRBJ1-2,12,CASRQEGFGYTF
once,TRBV12-3/TRBV12-4,TRBJ2-5,15,CASSSPLKREETQYF
-,TRBV4-1,TRBJ2-3,16,CASSQGYGPSTDTQYF
few,TRBV6-4,TRBJ2-2,13,CASSDSMTGELFF
many,TRBV2,TRBJ2-2,14,CATSKQGDTGELFF
few,TRBV19,TRBJ1-1,13,CASSIWEGTEAFF
few,TRBV11-3,TRBJ2-1,13,CASSPLGYNEQFF
many,TRBV27,TRBJ1-2,14,CASSSFRDGDGYTF
many,TRBV7-2,TRBJ2-7,13,CASSFDGTYEQYF
few,TRBV6-1,TRBJ1-5,15,CASREALTGRQPQHF
many,TRBV12-3/TRBV12-4,TRBJ2-7,14,CASSFGLAGYEQYF
once,TRBV2,TRBJ1-5,15,CASSERGRGNQPQHF
many,TRBV27,TRBJ2-1,15,CASSIGGASRDEQFF
-,TRBV7-6,TRBJ2-7,15,CASSLATGETYEQYF
-,TRBV19,TRBJ2-6,15,CASSISSSGANVLTF
-,TRBV6-2/TRBV6-3,TRBJ2-7,16,CASSQTPGLGRGEQYF
many,TRBV2,TRBJ2-5,14,CASMPQGSAETQYF
many,TRBV18,TRBJ1-5,14,CASSPSGVGQPQHF
many,TRBV7-9,TRBJ2-1,14,CASSRLATVLEQFF
-,TRBV7-9,TRBJ2-5,14,CASSLRSGRETQYF